This entry lists 2 T cell receptor beta chains sequenced from one sample in a study of blood T cell repertoires in COVID-19. Some clones are missing from TCRdb's copy, which holds only in-frame ones; the method was immunoSEQ multiplex PCR. The data show roughly 32,000 clones, approximately 86% seen once. Sequenced sample: peripheral blood. The source is a man in his forties or fifties with active or convalescent COVID-19.

The V call is TRBV19, the J call TRBJ2-5; possibly TRBD2 for D (6 bases). The germline V gene encodes CDR1 LNHDA and CDR2 SQIVND (reference sequence). With 5 bases removed from V and 5 bases from J, the gap between germline ends came to 18 bases. CDR3 length: 15 amino acids. The CDR3 region is CASSGPRLEGETQYF. CDR3 coding DNA: TGTGCCAGTAGTGGTCCCAGACTAGAAGGGGAGACCCAGTACTTC.

The rearrangement joins TRBV28 to TRBJ2-7, with 9 bases identical to TRBD2. This CDR3 contains 15 residues. V lost 2 bases, J lost 4 bases, and 6 bases stayed unmatched. Germline V gives CDR1 MDHEN, CDR2 SYDVKM. CDR3 protein: CASSLRREGPYEQYF. The CDR3 DNA reads as TGTGCCAGCAGTTTAAGGCGGGAGGGCCCGTACGAGCAGTACTTC.